These 29 T cell receptor beta chains share one sample of origin, sequenced in a study of OX40 agonist ivuxolimab in advanced cancers. Assay used: immunoSEQ multiplex PCR; TCRdb lists only in-frame clones, some missing. Among 50,000 to 55,000 clones listed, more than 75% were seen once. Sequencing was performed on CD4+ or CD8+ T cells sorted from blood, taken in a trial of the OX40 agonist ivuxolimab. These receptors originate from an adult with an advanced solid tumor such as melanoma, head and neck, liver or kidney cancer.

J is TRBJ1-3 and V is TRBV7-6; TRBD1 is a possible D gene (5 bases). Between the trimmed V and J ends, which lost 6 bases and 0 bases, there was a span of 9 bases. Germline assignment: CDR1 SGHVS and CDR2 FNYEAQ. The CDR3 has 14 amino acids. The CDR3 reads CASSPDSSGNTIYF. In DNA, the CDR3 is TGTGCCAGCAGTCCCGACAGCTCTGGAAACACCATATATTTT.

The chain joins TRBV5-4 to TRBJ1-1; D is possibly TRBD1 (6 bases). Per the germline V gene, CDR1 is SGHNT and CDR2 is YYREEE (reference sequence). The CDR3 covers 14 residues. V lost 1 base to trimming and J lost 3 bases, with 10 bases between them. CDR3 in amino acids: CASSLWGADTEAFF. CDR3 DNA sequence: TGTGCCAGCAGCTTGTGGGGGGCGGACACTGAAGCTTTCTTT.

The CDR3 loop is CASRSWLGENSPLHF. CDR3 bases: TGCGCCAGCAGATCATGGCTGGGGGAGAATTCACCCCTCCACTTT. The chain employs TRBV5-1 and TRBJ1-6; D might be TRBD1 (5 bases). CDR1 and CDR2 (germline): SGHRS, YFSETQ. The V and J ends lost 5 bases and 7 bases respectively, with 16 bases between them. The CDR3 is 15 residues long.

The chain uses TRBV30 and TRBJ1-2; D remains unclear. V was cut by 5 bases and J by 2 bases, with 15 bases left in between. This CDR3 spans 14 amino acids. CDR1 is GTSNPN, CDR2 SVGIG, per germline (reference sequence). The CDR3 region is CAWRRADANYGYTF. The CDR3 coding sequence is TGTGCCTGGCGCCGGGCCGACGCGAACTATGGCTACACCTTC.

The rearrangement links TRBV7-2 to TRBJ1-6; no definite D call. This CDR3 is 16 amino acids long. CDR1 and CDR2 from the germline V gene are SGHTA and FQGNSA. V shed 3 bases and J shed 0 bases, with 9 bases lying between them. The CDR3 DNA reads TGTGCCAGCAGCTTTGGGCTGAGCTCCTATAATTCACCCCTCCACTTT. It translates to CASSFGLSSYNSPLHF.

V and J are TRBV7-9 and TRBJ1-4, with 9 bases lining up with TRBD1. This CDR3 region has 14 residues. V trimming: 3 bases; J trimming: 8 bases; junction bases outside the gene matches: 4. Germline lookup yields CDR1 SEHNR and CDR2 FQNEAQ (reference sequence). CDR3 DNA: TGTGCCAGCAGCTTTACAGGGGGCGGAGAAAAACTGTTTTTT. This sequence encodes CASSFTGGGEKLFF.

This clone showed up just a few times. This chain connects TRBV2 to TRBJ2-6; unclear D gene. V lost 3 bases, J lost 2 bases, and 8 bases lay in between. Per germline, CDR1 SNHLY and CDR2 FYNNEI. The CDR3 is made up of 15 amino acids. Written as DNA, the CDR3 is TGTGCCAGCAGTGAGAGAAACACTGGGGCCAACGTCCTGACTTTC. As protein: CASSERNTGANVLTF.

The rearrangement joins TRBV7-2 to TRBJ2-7; 8 nucleotides match TRBD2. There are 13 residues in the CDR3. V lost 4 bases to trimming and J lost 4 bases; unmatched junction nucleotides: 3. The germline CDR1 and CDR2 sequences are SGHTA and FQGNSA. The CDR3 DNA follows: TGTGCCAGCAGCTACCGGGGGGGATACGAGCAGTACGTC. Protein: CASSYRGGYEQYV.

The V and J genes are TRBV18 and TRBJ1-1; a possible D gene is TRBD1 (5 bases). The V end lost 8 bases, the J end lost 1 base, and 8 bases lay between the germline ends. CDR3 size: 12 residues. CDR1 and CDR2 from the germline V gene are KGHSH and LQKENI. CDR3: CASRQTNTEAFF. DNA for the CDR3: TGTGCCAGCCGACAGACGAACACTGAAGCTTTCTTT.

This clone was recorded once. The chain has TRBV19 and TRBJ2-6, with 8 bases aligning to TRBD1. Germline CDR1 and CDR2: LNHDA and SQIVND (reference sequence). Losses at the gene ends were 6 bases for V and 1 base for J; bases not matched to a gene: 8. The CDR3 runs to 17 residues. The CDR3 reads CASRGTGIYSGANVLTF. CDR3 bases: TGTGCCAGTAGGGGGACAGGAATCTATTCTGGGGCCAACGTCCTGACTTTC.

Of note for this clone: Other nucleotide sequences from this sample produce the same CDR3. The chain employs TRBV7-8 and TRBJ2-1; 7 bases are a match to TRBD1. After removal of 1 base from V and 1 base from J, the junction contained 1 base not matched to a gene. The length of the CDR3 is 15 residues. Germline V gene data show CDR1 as SGHVS and CDR2 as FQNEAQ. CDR3 sequence reads: CASSLDRGSYNEQFF. CDR3 nucleotide sequence: TGTGCCAGCAGCTTAGACAGGGGATCCTACAATGAGCAGTTCTTC.

The chain employs TRBV6-1 and TRBJ2-7; 10 bases map to TRBD2. The CDR3 runs to 14 residues. Germline CDR1 and CDR2: MNHNS and SASEGT. The CDR3, as DNA: TGTGCCAGCCGGAGCGGGGGGGTCTCCCACGAGCAGTACGTC. Translating gives CASRSGGVSHEQYV.

The V and J genes are TRBV7-8 and TRBJ1-6; possibly TRBD1 for D (5 bases). The V gene lost 2 bases and the J gene lost 5 bases, with 10 bases spanning the gap. Germline V gene data show CDR1 as SGHVS and CDR2 as FQNEAQ. This CDR3 region has 15 residues. The CDR3 loop is CASSLTQADNSPLHF. In DNA form, the CDR3 reads TGTGCCAGCAGCTTAACACAGGCGGATAATTCACCCCTCCACTTT.

The chain joins TRBV28 to TRBJ2-7; 7 positions agree with TRBD1. Germline V CDR1 and CDR2: MDHEN, SYDVKM. The CDR3 totals 15 residues. V was clipped by 5 bases and J by 2 bases; unmatched bases: 9. The CDR3 protein is CASSLKLTGAYEQYV. As DNA, the CDR3 is TGTGCCAGCAGTCTCAAACTAACAGGGGCCTACGAGCAGTACGTC.

The chain uses TRBV18 and TRBJ2-7; 7 bases map to TRBD1. Germline V gene sequence: CDR1 KGHSH, CDR2 LQKENI. The length of the CDR3 is 15 residues. V lost 3 bases to trimming and J lost 4 bases; unmatched junction nucleotides: 9. CDR3 nucleotides: TGTGCCAGCTCACCGGGACAGTCCCAGATATACGAGCAGTACTTC. It encodes CASSPGQSQIYEQYF.

This clone is termed medium-sized (0.01 to 0.1%). CDR3: CASTALAGGTEAFF. DNA of the CDR3: TGTGCCAGCACCGCCTTGGCGGGAGGCACTGAAGCTTTCTTT. The chain links TRBV2 to TRBJ1-1; D gene unclear. Germline loops: CDR1 SNHLY, CDR2 FYNNEI. V lost 7 bases, J lost 4 bases, and 16 bases lay in between. The CDR3 runs to 14 residues.

This clone was counted a single time. V and J are TRBV21-1 and TRBJ1-5; TRBD1, the table's D call, was not compared with the DNA. TRBV21-1 has pseudogene status. The CDR3 totals 17 residues. This chain's CDR3 is CASSFPQGGYSNQPQHF. The CDR3 DNA is TGTGCCAGCAGCTTCCCTCAGGGGGGATATAGCAATCAGCCCCAGCATTTT.

The gene calls are TRBV5-1 and TRBJ2-3, with 11 positions matching TRBD2. CDR1 is SGHRS, CDR2 YFSETQ, per germline. The junction had 8 bases not matched to a gene; V was cut back by 0 bases and J by 5 bases. The CDR3 is 17 residues long. The CDR3 sequence is CASSLETSGASRDTQYF. CDR3 coding DNA: TGCGCCAGCAGCTTGGAGACTAGCGGGGCCTCTCGAGATACGCAGTATTTT.

CDR3 amino acids: CASSIPQGNQPQHF. CDR3 nucleotides: TGTGCCAGTAGTATCCCTCAGGGAAATCAGCCCCAGCATTTT. V usage is TRBV19 and J usage is TRBJ1-5, with D perhaps matching TRBD1 (5 bases). The CDR3 has 14 amino acids. The V and J ends lost 3 bases and 4 bases respectively, with 10 bases between them. The germline CDR1 and CDR2 sequences are LNHDA and SQIVND (reference sequence).

The rearrangement links TRBV6-1 to TRBJ1-5; TRBD1 is a possible D gene (6 bases). Germline V lookup: CDR1 MNHNS, CDR2 SASEGT. This CDR3 has 15 amino acids. V lost 1 base, J lost 5 bases, and 12 bases lay in between. CDR3 sequence (DNA): TGTGCCAGCAGTGAAGGGCCAGGGGATCATCAGCCCCAGCATTTT. Residues: CASSEGPGDHQPQHF.

CDR3 sequence (DNA): TGTGCCAGCCTCCTTACGGGACAGGGTTGGACCGGGGAGCTGTTTTTT. Translation: CASLLTGQGWTGELFF. The genes are TRBV5-8 and TRBJ2-2; 9 nucleotides match TRBD1. This CDR3 has 16 amino acids. CDR1 and CDR2 from the germline V gene are SGHTS and YDEGEE. V shed 7 bases and J 5 bases; nucleotides not matched to a gene: 12.

The rearrangement uses TRBV7-2 and TRBJ2-1, with 9 bases that match TRBD2. The V gene end was trimmed by 1 base and the J gene end by 8 bases; junction bases not matched to a gene: 9. This CDR3 is built from 16 residues. Germline V gene sequence: CDR1 SGHTA, CDR2 FQGNSA. The DNA of the CDR3 is TGTGCCAGCAGCTTAGGTGCGGGAGGGTCTGTCTATGAGCAGTTCTTC. It yields the protein CASSLGAGGSVYEQFF. The full variable domain, with the rest looked up from reference TRBV7-2 and TRBJ2-1, is GAGVSQSPSNKVTEKGKDVELRCDPISGHTALYWYRQSLGQGLEFLIYFQGNSAPDKSGLPSDRFSAERTGGSVSTLTIQRTQQEDSAVYLCASSLGAGGSVYEQFFGPGTRLTVL.

This chain joins TRBV29-1 and TRBJ2-7, with TRBD1 as a possible D gene (5 bases). This CDR3 region has 15 residues. Germline CDR1 and CDR2: SQVTM and ANQGSEA. The germline V and J ends were trimmed by 6 bases and 3 bases, with 21 bases remaining between them. DNA of the CDR3: TGCAGCGTCCAAGTGTGGCAGGGTAGAGACTACGAGCAGTACTTC. It codes for CSVQVWQGRDYEQYF.

CDR3 nucleotides: TGCGCCAGTGGGACTTCTAACTCCTACGAGCAGTACTTC. Protein sequence: CASGTSNSYEQYF. The genes are TRBV10-1 and TRBJ2-7, with a weak D call TRBD2 (6 bases). Germline V gene data show CDR1 as WNHNN and CDR2 as SYGVQD (reference sequence). V was shortened by 9 bases and J by 0 bases, with 12 bases between the two germline ends. There are 13 residues in the CDR3.

The chain joins TRBV7-9 to TRBJ1-1; D gene uncertain. The germline V gene encodes CDR1 SEHNR and CDR2 FQNEAQ (reference sequence). The ends were cut back, 5 bases at V and 6 bases at J, with 19 bases in the middle. The CDR3 is 15 amino acids. The CDR3 region has the DNA TGTGCCAGCAGCAACATAGACGGTACGTCCTCTGAAGCTTTCTTT. Encoded protein: CASSNIDGTSSEAFF.

This clone was observed once. This chain connects TRBV28 to TRBJ2-5; 7 nucleotides align to TRBD2. Germline-derived CDR1 and CDR2 are MDHEN and SYDVKM. The ends lost 5 bases at V and 4 bases at J; junction bases unmatched: 7. The CDR3 is 14 amino acids. In DNA, the CDR3 is TGTGCCAGCAGTGAGGGGAGGGTGGGAGAGACCCAGTACTTC. Protein product: CASSEGRVGETQYF.

This chain uses TRBV19 with TRBJ1-1; TRBD1 matches 7 bases. With 6 bases clipped from V and 8 bases from J, the junction kept 12 bases outside the gene matches. The CDR3 sequence is 14 residues long. Germline V gene sequence: CDR1 LNHDA, CDR2 SQIVND (reference sequence). The CDR3 nucleotides are TGTGCCAGTAGCTCGGGACAGTACCGTCTCGAAGCTTTCTTT. Translation gives CASSSGQYRLEAFF. The complete variable domain, with remaining parts taken from reference TRBV19 and TRBJ1-1, reads DGGITQSPKYLFRKEGQNVTLSCEQNLNHDAMYWYRQDPGQGLRLIYYSQIVNDFQKGDIAEGYSVSREKKESFPLTVTSAQKNPTAFYLCASSSGQYRLEAFFGQGTRLTVV.

The chain recombines TRBV7-2 with TRBJ2-1; 8 bases agree with TRBD2. The germline CDR1 and CDR2 sequences are SGHTA and FQGNSA. Losses at the gene ends were 2 bases for V and 1 base for J; bases not matched to a gene: 7. CDR3 length: 17 residues. CDR3 amino acids: CASSLRTGGGSYNEQFF. The CDR3 bases are TGTGCCAGCAGCTTAAGAACCGGCGGGGGGTCCTACAATGAGCAGTTCTTC.

The sample holds one count of this clone. V is TRBV2 and J is TRBJ2-5, with D hard to call. Trimming took 0 bases from V and 5 from J, leaving 4 bases between them. In germline, CDR1 is SNHLY, CDR2 FYNNEI. This CDR3 spans 12 amino acids. The CDR3 here is CASSEASETQYF. The CDR3 DNA reads TGTGCCAGCAGTGAAGCGTCGGAGACCCAGTACTTC.